The clone carrying this T cell receptor beta chain was counted only a few times. The antigen is unknown. These data come from a study of early T cells in non-severe SARS-CoV-2 infection. About the study: Bulk RNA isolated from unsorted whole blood underwent sequencing; chains were not paired.

General study findings and limits: Matching with VDJdb favored anti-spike CD8 responses (missing private and CD4 specificities).

Separate cDNA molecules each had unique molecular identifiers attached to them. A single record per CDR3 protein comes from TCRdb applying MiXCR to the 5' RACE reads. There are fewer than 55,000 distinct CDR3 sequences in the sample; around 10% occur only once, and 3.5% to 5% lies in the top ten. The TCR sequence derives from an adult who was a healthcare worker with PCR-confirmed SARS-CoV-2 infection or an uninfected control (not recorded which). The sequenced sample was whole blood.

CDR3 region: CSGHIPGKGNYGYTF. DNA for the CDR3: TGCAGCGGTCATATCCCGGGAAAGGGGAACTATGGCTACACCTTC. This chain uses TRBV29-1 with TRBJ1-2; weak D call: TRBD1 (5 bases). Germline lookup yields CDR1 SQVTM and CDR2 ANQGSEA. CDR3 length: 15 amino acids. V lost 7 bases to trimming and J lost 2 bases, with 20 bases between them.